This TCR beta chain comes out of a study of T cells in narcolepsy. V lost 5 bases and J lost 1, with 11 bases in between. CDR1 LNHDA and CDR2 SQIVND come from the germline V gene (reference sequence). The CDR3 contains 14 residues. General study points: Same-patient CSF and blood CD4+ T cell clonotypes included HCRT-specific and TRIB2-specific autoreactive ones.

Points on this clone: What it binds is unknown.

TCRdb's table, derived via immunoSEQ multiplex PCR, lists solely in-frame clones and lacks some. The sample contains 25,000 to 35,000 clones, approximately 82% of which appear only once. The sequenced material came from CD45RA- memory CD4+ T cells from PBMCs. This clonotype was obtained from a human donor with narcolepsy. The rearrangement uses TRBV19 and TRBJ1-1; tentatively, D is TRBD1 (5 bases). The CDR3: CASSSGLGNTEAFF. The CDR3 region has the DNA TGTGCCAGTAGTTCGGGACTGGGGAACACTGAAGCTTTCTTT.